A selection of T cell receptor beta chains follows, all from one sample in a study of cytomegalovirus exposure and HLA in healthy donors. Clones were read by immunoSEQ multiplex PCR, and TCRdb kept only the in-frame ones, dropping some. The table lists under 200,000 clones, approximately 71% of them singletons. The specimen was PBMCs. The receptors shown here come from a male donor in good health and CMV-seronegative. CDR3s include the opening cysteine and the closing phenylalanine or tryptophan. The D gene is left open where the match is weak. Some rows have no size entry. The others give once, few or many, or a class for an expanded clone.

clone size: -; D gene: TRBD1; V gene: TRBV19; J gene: TRBJ1-2; CDR3 protein: CASRGTGINYGYTF; CDR3 DNA: TGTGCCAGTAGGGGGACAGGGATAAACTATGGCTACACCTTC
clone size: -; D gene: -; V gene: TRBV28; J gene: TRBJ2-6; CDR3 protein: CASSLLVGVGANVLTF; CDR3 DNA: TGTGCCAGCAGTTTGCTCGTGGGCGTGGGGGCCAACGTCCTGACTTTC
clone size: -; D gene: -; V gene: TRBV7-6; J gene: TRBJ2-6; CDR3 protein: CASSLDRHSGANVLTF; CDR3 DNA: TGTGCCAGCAGCTTGGACAGACACTCTGGGGCCAACGTCCTGACTTTC
clone size: -; D gene: TRBD1; V gene: TRBV7-9; J gene: TRBJ1-1; CDR3 protein: CSSSRGQGTNTEAFF; CDR3 DNA: TGTTCCAGCAGCAGGGGACAGGGAACGAACACTGAAGCTTTCTTT
clone size: -; D gene: TRBD1; V gene: TRBV2; J gene: TRBJ2-1; CDR3 protein: CASRQGAYNEQFF; CDR3 DNA: TGTGCCAGCAGACAGGGGGCGTACAATGAGCAGTTCTTC
clone size: once; D gene: TRBD2; V gene: TRBV11-2; J gene: TRBJ2-1; CDR3 protein: CASSLSASGNNEQFF; CDR3 DNA: TGTGCCAGCAGCTTATCGGCTAGCGGGAACAATGAGCAGTTCTTC
clone size: -; D gene: -; V gene: TRBV6-6; J gene: TRBJ2-5; CDR3 protein: CASRGLEETQYF; CDR3 DNA: TGTGCCAGCCGTGGACTCGAAGAGACCCAGTACTTC
clone size: few; D gene: TRBD2; V gene: TRBV7-3; J gene: TRBJ2-7; CDR3 protein: CASSPGGTSRYEQYF; CDR3 DNA: TGTGCCAGCAGCCCCGGGGGGACTAGCCGGTACGAGCAGTACTTC
clone size: -; D gene: -; V gene: TRBV27; J gene: TRBJ1-3; CDR3 protein: CASSLSGLISGNTIYF; CDR3 DNA: TGTGCCAGCAGTTTATCGGGACTGATCTCTGGAAACACCATATATTTT
clone size: -; D gene: TRBD2; V gene: TRBV4-2; J gene: TRBJ2-3; CDR3 protein: CASSQVAGGEDTQYF; CDR3 DNA: TGTGCCAGCAGCCAGGTAGCGGGAGGAGAAGATACGCAGTATTTT
clone size: -; D gene: -; V gene: TRBV7-3; J gene: TRBJ2-1; CDR3 protein: CASSLSPGSTYNEQFF; CDR3 DNA: TGTGCCAGCAGCTTAAGTCCAGGGTCGACCTACAATGAGCAGTTCTTC
clone size: -; D gene: -; V gene: TRBV6-4; J gene: TRBJ1-2; CDR3 protein: CASSDGGGARYGYTF; CDR3 DNA: TGTGCCAGCAGTGACGGAGGAGGGGCCCGCTATGGCTACACCTTC
clone size: -; D gene: TRBD2; V gene: TRBV9; J gene: TRBJ2-7; CDR3 protein: CASSVATGGAYEQYF; CDR3 DNA: TGTGCCAGCAGCGTAGCTACCGGGGGGGCGTACGAGCAGTACTTC
clone size: once; D gene: TRBD1; V gene: TRBV5-1; J gene: TRBJ2-1; CDR3 protein: CASSLRQGLGNEQFF; CDR3 DNA: TGCGCCAGCAGCTTGAGACAGGGGCTCGGGAATGAGCAGTTCTTC
clone size: -; D gene: TRBD2; V gene: TRBV27; J gene: TRBJ2-7; CDR3 protein: CASTSAGVYGEQYF; CDR3 DNA: TGTGCCAGCACCTCAGCGGGAGTCTACGGCGAGCAGTACTTC
clone size: many; D gene: TRBD1; V gene: TRBV5-1; J gene: TRBJ2-3; CDR3 protein: CASSRGQGTDTQYF; CDR3 DNA: TGCGCCAGCAGCAGGGGACAGGGCACAGATACGCAGTATTTT
clone size: -; D gene: -; V gene: TRBV7-8; J gene: TRBJ1-6; CDR3 protein: CASSPRGGSNNSPLHF; CDR3 DNA: TGTGCCAGCAGCCCTCGGGGTGGCAGTAATAATTCACCCCTCCACTTT
clone size: -; D gene: TRBD1; V gene: TRBV7-8; J gene: TRBJ1-2; CDR3 protein: CASSLGQGEGYTF; CDR3 DNA: TGTGCCAGCAGCTTGGGACAGGGGGAAGGCTACACCTTC
clone size: few; D gene: -; V gene: TRBV7-9; J gene: TRBJ2-1; CDR3 protein: CASSRGGPGHEQFF; CDR3 DNA: TGTGCCAGCAGCCGCGGGGGCCCGGGACATGAGCAGTTCTTC
clone size: -; D gene: TRBD2; V gene: TRBV27; J gene: TRBJ2-1; CDR3 protein: CASSSGTSRHNEQFF; CDR3 DNA: TGTGCCAGCAGTTCAGGGACTAGCAGACACAATGAGCAGTTCTTC
clone size: -; D gene: -; V gene: TRBV28; J gene: TRBJ1-2; CDR3 protein: CASSPFGAGDQNGYTF; CDR3 DNA: TGTGCCAGCAGTCCATTTGGCGCAGGGGACCAAAATGGCTACACCTTC
clone size: -; D gene: TRBD1; V gene: TRBV5-1; J gene: TRBJ2-2; CDR3 protein: CASSSDRGLLTGELFF; CDR3 DNA: TGCGCCAGCAGCTCGGACAGGGGCCTCCTTACCGGGGAGCTGTTTTTT
clone size: -; D gene: TRBD2; V gene: TRBV28; J gene: TRBJ2-7; CDR3 protein: CASRIPSGVSYEQYF; CDR3 DNA: TGTGCCAGCAGAATCCCTAGCGGTGTCTCCTACGAGCAGTACTTC
clone size: -; D gene: -; V gene: TRBV7-2; J gene: TRBJ2-2; CDR3 protein: CASSFYSSGELFF; CDR3 DNA: TGTGCCAGCAGCTTTTATTCGTCCGGGGAGCTGTTTTTT
clone size: -; D gene: TRBD2; V gene: TRBV5-5; J gene: TRBJ2-7; CDR3 protein: CASSFGTSGRYEQYF; CDR3 DNA: TGTGCCAGCAGCTTCGGGACTAGCGGGAGGTACGAGCAGTACTTC
clone size: -; D gene: -; V gene: TRBV14; J gene: TRBJ1-6; CDR3 protein: CASSQDLGYSPLHF; CDR3 DNA: TGTGCCAGCAGCCAAGATCTCGGTTATTCACCCCTCCACTTT
clone size: -; D gene: TRBD1; V gene: TRBV29-1; J gene: TRBJ2-5; CDR3 protein: CSATGGSETQYF; CDR3 DNA: TGCAGCGCAACAGGGGGCTCAGAGACCCAGTACTTC
clone size: -; D gene: -; V gene: TRBV5-1; J gene: TRBJ2-2; CDR3 protein: CASSSGQTNTGELFF; CDR3 DNA: TGCGCCAGCAGCTCCGGACAGACGAACACCGGGGAGCTGTTTTTT
clone size: -; D gene: TRBD1; V gene: TRBV7-6; J gene: TRBJ1-4; CDR3 protein: CASSHLGRQGPEKLFF; CDR3 DNA: TGTGCCAGCAGCCACCTAGGAAGACAGGGTCCTGAAAAACTGTTTTTT
clone size: -; D gene: -; V gene: TRBV7-8; J gene: TRBJ1-6; CDR3 protein: CASSLAERNSPLHF; CDR3 DNA: TGTGCCAGCAGCTTAGCAGAGAGAAATTCACCCCTCCACTTT
clone size: once; D gene: TRBD1; V gene: TRBV6-5; J gene: TRBJ1-2; CDR3 protein: CASRPDRGSYGYTF; CDR3 DNA: TGTGCCAGCAGACCCGACAGGGGATCATATGGCTACACCTTC
clone size: -; D gene: TRBD1; V gene: TRBV5-1; J gene: TRBJ2-5; CDR3 protein: CASSLTGQGRGKTQYF; CDR3 DNA: TGCGCCAGCAGCTTGACTGGACAGGGAAGGGGAAAGACCCAGTACTTC
clone size: -; D gene: -; V gene: TRBV19; J gene: TRBJ2-5; CDR3 protein: CASSSRGHTQETQYF; CDR3 DNA: TGTGCCAGTAGTTCCAGGGGCCATACCCAAGAGACCCAGTACTTC
clone size: -; D gene: TRBD2; V gene: TRBV25-1; J gene: TRBJ2-7; CDR3 protein: CASEPLAGGYEQYF; CDR3 DNA: TGTGCCAGTGAGCCCCTAGCGGGCGGCTACGAGCAGTACTTC
clone size: -; D gene: TRBD1; V gene: TRBV14; J gene: TRBJ1-2; CDR3 protein: CASSQLQTGADGYTF; CDR3 DNA: TGTGCCAGCAGCCAATTACAGACAGGGGCGGATGGCTACACCTTC
clone size: -; D gene: TRBD1; V gene: TRBV6-5; J gene: TRBJ2-7; CDR3 protein: CASRFRDRSYYEQYF; CDR3 DNA: TGTGCCAGCAGGTTCCGGGACAGGAGTTACTACGAGCAGTACTTC
clone size: -; D gene: TRBD1; V gene: TRBV11-2; J gene: TRBJ2-3; CDR3 protein: CASSPGTVPSTDTQYF; CDR3 DNA: TGTGCCAGCAGCCCAGGGACAGTCCCTAGCACAGATACGCAGTATTTT
clone size: -; D gene: -; V gene: TRBV19; J gene: TRBJ2-1; CDR3 protein: CASSIGGTHNEQFF; CDR3 DNA: TGTGCCAGTAGTATAGGTGGGACTCACAATGAGCAGTTCTTC
clone size: -; D gene: TRBD1; V gene: TRBV13; J gene: TRBJ2-7; CDR3 protein: CASSPGTGGYEQYF; CDR3 DNA: TGTGCCAGCAGCCCTGGGACAGGGGGCTACGAGCAGTACTTC
clone size: few; D gene: TRBD1; V gene: TRBV10-2; J gene: TRBJ2-5; CDR3 protein: CASSDTGVSSETQYF; CDR3 DNA: TGCGCCAGCAGTGATACAGGGGTCTCGTCGGAGACCCAGTACTTC
clone size: -; D gene: -; V gene: TRBV6-1; J gene: TRBJ1-1; CDR3 protein: CASTVEGLTEAFF; CDR3 DNA: TGTGCCAGCACCGTGGAGGGGCTCACTGAAGCTTTCTTT
clone size: -; D gene: -; V gene: TRBV5-1; J gene: TRBJ1-1; CDR3 protein: CASSVGTRNTEAFF; CDR3 DNA: TGCGCCAGCAGCGTCGGGACTCGTAACACTGAAGCTTTCTTT
clone size: -; D gene: TRBD2; V gene: TRBV5-1; J gene: TRBJ2-5; CDR3 protein: CASRLAGGETQYF; CDR3 DNA: TGCGCCAGCAGACTAGCGGGGGGAGAGACCCAGTACTTC
clone size: -; D gene: -; V gene: TRBV19; J gene: TRBJ1-5; CDR3 protein: CASRWLNQPQHF; CDR3 DNA: TGTGCCAGTAGGTGGCTCAATCAGCCCCAGCATTTT
clone size: -; D gene: -; V gene: TRBV2; J gene: TRBJ1-2; CDR3 protein: CASSEATDFNYGYTF; CDR3 DNA: TGTGCCAGCAGTGAAGCGACGGACTTTAACTATGGCTACACCTTC
clone size: -; D gene: -; V gene: TRBV30; J gene: TRBJ1-2; CDR3 protein: CAGSRGAFYGYTF; CDR3 DNA: TGTGCCGGGTCCCGCGGGGCCTTCTATGGCTACACCTTC
clone size: -; D gene: -; V gene: TRBV7-3; J gene: TRBJ1-1; CDR3 protein: CASSLTGETEAFF; CDR3 DNA: TGTGCCAGCAGCTTAACGGGAGAGACTGAAGCTTTCTTT
clone size: -; D gene: -; V gene: TRBV6-5; J gene: TRBJ1-3; CDR3 protein: CASSPRGNSGNTIYF; CDR3 DNA: TGTGCCAGCAGTCCCAGGGGAAACTCTGGAAACACCATATATTTT
clone size: few; D gene: -; V gene: TRBV5-6; J gene: TRBJ2-5; CDR3 protein: CASSFKDSYLGETQYF; CDR3 DNA: TGTGCCAGCAGCTTTAAGGACAGCTACCTGGGGGAGACCCAGTACTTC
clone size: -; D gene: TRBD1; V gene: TRBV6-1; J gene: TRBJ1-5; CDR3 protein: CASSRDRGQPQHF; CDR3 DNA: TGTGCCAGCAGCCGGGACAGGGGCCAGCCCCAGCATTTT
clone size: -; D gene: TRBD1; V gene: TRBV5-4; J gene: TRBJ2-7; CDR3 protein: CASSPDRATRGSYEQYF; CDR3 DNA: TGTGCCAGCAGTCCTGACAGGGCCACGAGGGGCTCCTACGAGCAGTACTTC
clone size: few; D gene: TRBD1; V gene: TRBV9; J gene: TRBJ2-1; CDR3 protein: CASSFGQGSPNEQFF; CDR3 DNA: TGTGCCAGCAGCTTCGGACAGGGTTCTCCCAATGAGCAGTTCTTC
clone size: -; D gene: -; V gene: TRBV2; J gene: TRBJ1-5; CDR3 protein: CASSEGFFRGGANQPQHF; CDR3 DNA: TGTGCCAGCAGTGAAGGCTTTTTTAGGGGGGGGGCTAATCAGCCCCAGCATTTT
clone size: -; D gene: -; V gene: TRBV5-1; J gene: TRBJ2-3; CDR3 protein: CASSLAGGDTQYF; CDR3 DNA: TGCGCCAGCAGCTTGGCCGGGGGAGATACGCAGTATTTT
clone size: few; D gene: -; V gene: TRBV5-6; J gene: TRBJ1-1; CDR3 protein: CASLQGNRDEAFF; CDR3 DNA: TGTGCCAGCCTACAGGGAAATAGGGATGAAGCTTTCTTT
clone size: -; D gene: TRBD1; V gene: TRBV19; J gene: TRBJ1-2; CDR3 protein: CASSAQGTGGGYTF; CDR3 DNA: TGTGCCAGTAGTGCCCAGGGGACAGGCGGTGGCTACACCTTC
clone size: -; D gene: TRBD1; V gene: TRBV6-5; J gene: TRBJ1-6; CDR3 protein: CASSGTGESSPLHF; CDR3 DNA: TGTGCCAGCAGTGGGACAGGGGAAAGCTCACCCCTCCACTTT
clone size: -; D gene: TRBD2; V gene: TRBV28; J gene: TRBJ2-7; CDR3 protein: CASSSGLAGVGEQYF; CDR3 DNA: TGTGCCAGCAGTTCGGGACTAGCGGGAGTCGGAGAGCAGTACTTC
clone size: -; D gene: TRBD2; V gene: TRBV7-3; J gene: TRBJ2-5; CDR3 protein: CASSLPTSGVETQYF; CDR3 DNA: TGTGCCAGCAGCTTACCGACTAGCGGGGTCGAGACCCAGTACTTC